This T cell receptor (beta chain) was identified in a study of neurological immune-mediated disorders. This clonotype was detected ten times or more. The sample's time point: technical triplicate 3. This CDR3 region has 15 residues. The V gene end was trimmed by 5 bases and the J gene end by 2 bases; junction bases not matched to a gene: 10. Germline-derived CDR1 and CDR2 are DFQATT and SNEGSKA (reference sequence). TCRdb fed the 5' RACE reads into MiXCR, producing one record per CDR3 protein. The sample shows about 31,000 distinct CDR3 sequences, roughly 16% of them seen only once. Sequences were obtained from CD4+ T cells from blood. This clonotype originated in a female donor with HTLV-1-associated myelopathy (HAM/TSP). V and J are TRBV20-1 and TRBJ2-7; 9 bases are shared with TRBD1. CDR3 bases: TGCAGTGCTTCCAGCCCTGACAGGGGGACCTACGAGCAGTACTTC. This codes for CSASSPDRGTYEQYF.